The entry below gives a single TCR beta chain sequence along with its context. What it binds is unknown. The data are from a study of response to subunit inactivated influenza vaccine. Each CDR3 protein is one row after TCRdb ran MiXCR on the RT-PCR reads. This sample yields 550,000 to 800,000 distinct CDR3 sequences, of which less than 20% are seen a single time; roughly 12% belongs to the top ten. Findings and caveats of the study: With each seasonal influenza vaccination, the authors suggested, few new T cells are recruited.

Here the sequenced sample was PBMCs from blood, taken approximately 12 days after vaccination. The TCR was taken from a middle-aged man who received an inactivated influenza vaccine.

In nucleotides, the CDR3 is TGTGCCAGCAGCCCGGACAGGGTCGAAGAGACCCAGTACTTC. Translating it yields CASSPDRVEETQYF. The rearrangement uses TRBV6-2 or TRBV6-3 and TRBJ2-5, with TRBD1 identical over 8 bases. This CDR3 spans 14 amino acids. V trimming: 6 bases; J trimming: 3 bases; junction bases outside the gene matches: 6. The germline CDR1 and CDR2 sequences are MNHEY and SVGEGT.